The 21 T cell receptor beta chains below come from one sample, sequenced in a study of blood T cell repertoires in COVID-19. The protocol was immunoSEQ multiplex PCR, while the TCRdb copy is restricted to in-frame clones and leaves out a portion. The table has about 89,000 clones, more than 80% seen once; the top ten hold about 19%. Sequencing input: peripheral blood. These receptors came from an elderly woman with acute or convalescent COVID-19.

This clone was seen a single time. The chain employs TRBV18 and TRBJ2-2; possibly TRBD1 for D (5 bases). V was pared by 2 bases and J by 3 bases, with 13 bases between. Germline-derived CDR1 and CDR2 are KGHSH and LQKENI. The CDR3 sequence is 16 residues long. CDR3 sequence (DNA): TGTGCCAGCTCACCAGTTAACAGGATTTACACCGGGGAGCTGTTTTTT. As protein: CASSPVNRIYTGELFF.

The CDR3 nucleotides read TGTGCCATCCCCGGGACTAGGGATACGTTTGAGCAGTTCTTC. Translation gives CAIPGTRDTFEQFF. V and J are TRBV7-9 and TRBJ2-1; 8 bases line up with TRBD2. Per germline, CDR1 SEHNR and CDR2 FQNEAQ (reference sequence). CDR3 length equals 14 residues. V shed 10 bases and J 9 bases; nucleotides not matched to a gene: 14.

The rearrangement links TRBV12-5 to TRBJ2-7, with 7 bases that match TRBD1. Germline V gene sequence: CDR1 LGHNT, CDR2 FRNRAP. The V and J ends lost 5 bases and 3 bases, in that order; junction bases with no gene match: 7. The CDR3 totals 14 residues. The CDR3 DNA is TGTGCTAGTGGTGCTCCCAACAGGGGCTACGAGCAGTACTTC. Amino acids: CASGAPNRGYEQYF. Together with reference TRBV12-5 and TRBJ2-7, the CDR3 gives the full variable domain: DARVTQTPRHKVTEMGQEVTMRCQPILGHNTVFWYRQTMMQGLELLAYFRNRAPLDDSGMPKDRFSAEMPDATLATLKIQPSEPRDSAVYFCASGAPNRGYEQYFGPGTRLTVT.

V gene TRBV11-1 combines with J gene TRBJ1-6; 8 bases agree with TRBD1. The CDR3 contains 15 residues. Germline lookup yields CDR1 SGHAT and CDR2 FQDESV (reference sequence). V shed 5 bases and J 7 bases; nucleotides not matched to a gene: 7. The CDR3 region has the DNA TGTGCCAGCAGCCCCGGGACAGGAAGAAATTCACCCCTCCACTTT. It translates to CASSPGTGRNSPLHF.

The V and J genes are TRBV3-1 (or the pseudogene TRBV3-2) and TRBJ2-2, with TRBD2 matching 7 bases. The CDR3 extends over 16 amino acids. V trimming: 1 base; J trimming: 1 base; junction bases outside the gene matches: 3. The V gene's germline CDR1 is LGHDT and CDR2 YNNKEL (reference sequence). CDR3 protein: CASSQGLAVNTGELFF. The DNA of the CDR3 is TGTGCCAGCAGCCAAGGTCTAGCGGTGAACACCGGGGAGCTGTTTTTT.

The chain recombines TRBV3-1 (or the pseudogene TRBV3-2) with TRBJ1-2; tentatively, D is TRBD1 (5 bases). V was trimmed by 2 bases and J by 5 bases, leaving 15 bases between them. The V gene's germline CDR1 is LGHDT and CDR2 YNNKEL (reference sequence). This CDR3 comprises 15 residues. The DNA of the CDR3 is TGTGCCAGCAGCCAAAGCCCGGGGGGGATATATGGCTACACCTTC. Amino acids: CASSQSPGGIYGYTF.

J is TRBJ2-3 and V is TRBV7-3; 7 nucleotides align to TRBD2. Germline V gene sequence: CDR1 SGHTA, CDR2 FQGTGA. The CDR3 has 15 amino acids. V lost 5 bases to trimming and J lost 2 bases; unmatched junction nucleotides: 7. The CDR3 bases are TGTGCCAGCAGCGGGCGGGAGTATAACACAGATACGCAGTATTTT. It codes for CASSGREYNTDTQYF.

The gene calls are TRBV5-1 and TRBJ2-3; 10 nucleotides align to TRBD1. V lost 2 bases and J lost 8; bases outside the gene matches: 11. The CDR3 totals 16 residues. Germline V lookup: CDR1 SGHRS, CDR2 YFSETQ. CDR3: CASSLTGQGIVGTQYF. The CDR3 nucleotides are TGCGCCAGCAGCTTAACGGGACAGGGGATAGTAGGTACGCAGTATTTT.

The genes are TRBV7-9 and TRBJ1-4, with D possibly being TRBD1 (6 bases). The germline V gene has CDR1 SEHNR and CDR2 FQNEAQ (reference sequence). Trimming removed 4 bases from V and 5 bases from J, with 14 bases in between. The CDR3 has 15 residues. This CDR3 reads CASSSGEFTNEKLFF. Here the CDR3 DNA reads TGTGCCAGCAGCTCAGGGGAATTCACCAATGAAAAACTGTTTTTT.

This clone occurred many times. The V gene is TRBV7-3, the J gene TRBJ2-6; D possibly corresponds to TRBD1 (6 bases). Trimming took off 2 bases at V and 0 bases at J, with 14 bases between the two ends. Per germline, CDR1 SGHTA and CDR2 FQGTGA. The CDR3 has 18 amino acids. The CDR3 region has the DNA TGTGCCAGCAGCTTACGACAGGAAGTCTTCTCTGGGGCCAACGTCCTGACTTTC. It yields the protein CASSLRQEVFSGANVLTF.

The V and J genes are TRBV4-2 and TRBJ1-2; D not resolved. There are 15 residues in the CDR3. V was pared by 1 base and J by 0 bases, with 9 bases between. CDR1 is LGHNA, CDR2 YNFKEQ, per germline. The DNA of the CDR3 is TGTGCCAGCAGCCAAGCTTCGAGGACTAACTATGGCTACACCTTC. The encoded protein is CASSQASRTNYGYTF.

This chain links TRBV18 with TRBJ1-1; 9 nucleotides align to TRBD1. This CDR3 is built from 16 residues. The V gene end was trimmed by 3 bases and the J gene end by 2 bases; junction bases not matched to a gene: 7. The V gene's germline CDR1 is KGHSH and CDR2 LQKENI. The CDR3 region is CASSPGTGIGNTEAFF. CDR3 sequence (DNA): TGTGCCAGCTCACCCGGGACAGGGATCGGAAACACTGAAGCTTTCTTT.

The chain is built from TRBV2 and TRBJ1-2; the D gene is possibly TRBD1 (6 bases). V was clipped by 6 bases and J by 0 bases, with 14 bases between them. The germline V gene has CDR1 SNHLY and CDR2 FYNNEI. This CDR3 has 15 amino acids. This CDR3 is CASRSNREANYGYTF. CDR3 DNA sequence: TGTGCCAGCAGATCAAACAGGGAAGCTAACTATGGCTACACCTTC.

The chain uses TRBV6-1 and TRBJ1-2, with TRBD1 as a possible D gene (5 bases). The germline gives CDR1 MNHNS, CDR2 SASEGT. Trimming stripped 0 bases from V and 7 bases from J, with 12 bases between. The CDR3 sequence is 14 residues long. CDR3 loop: CASSEAQGGGGYTF. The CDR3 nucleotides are TGTGCCAGCAGTGAAGCGCAGGGCGGGGGTGGCTACACCTTC.

The CDR3: CASSRQGYGYTF. The CDR3 bases are TGTGCCAGCAGCCGCCAGGGCTATGGCTACACCTTC. The chain links TRBV5-4 to TRBJ1-2, with a tentative D call TRBD1 (5 bases). Deletions cut 4 bases from V and 4 bases from J, with 8 bases between. Looked up from germline, CDR1 is SGHNT and CDR2 is YYREEE (reference sequence). This CDR3 has 12 amino acids.

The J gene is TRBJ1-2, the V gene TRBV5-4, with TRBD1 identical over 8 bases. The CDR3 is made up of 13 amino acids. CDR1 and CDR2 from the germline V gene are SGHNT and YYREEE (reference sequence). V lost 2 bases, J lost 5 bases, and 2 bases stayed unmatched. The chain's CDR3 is CASSFDRGYGYTF. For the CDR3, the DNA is TGTGCCAGCAGCTTTGACAGGGGTTATGGCTACACCTTC.

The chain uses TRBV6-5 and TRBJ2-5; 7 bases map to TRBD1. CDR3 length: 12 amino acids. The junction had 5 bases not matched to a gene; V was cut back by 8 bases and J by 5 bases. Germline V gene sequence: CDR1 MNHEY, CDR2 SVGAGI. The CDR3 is CASRQGTETQYF. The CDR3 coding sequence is TGTGCCAGCCGACAGGGAACGGAGACCCAGTACTTC.

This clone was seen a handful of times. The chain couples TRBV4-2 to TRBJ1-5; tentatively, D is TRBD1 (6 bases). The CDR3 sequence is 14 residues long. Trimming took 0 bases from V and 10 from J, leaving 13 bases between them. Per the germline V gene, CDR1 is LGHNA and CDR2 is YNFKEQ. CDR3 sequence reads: CASSQEGGYSPQHF. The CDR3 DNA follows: TGTGCCAGCAGCCAAGAAGGGGGATATTCTCCCCAGCATTTT.

CDR3 residues: CASSGDRVGNTIYF. CDR3 bases: TGTGCCAGCAGTGGGGACAGGGTTGGAAACACCATATATTTT. The chain couples TRBV2 to TRBJ1-3, with 9 bases matching TRBD1. V dropped 4 bases and J dropped 3; count of bases not matched to a gene: 1. The CDR3 is 14 residues long. Germline V gene lookup returns CDR1 SNHLY and CDR2 FYNNEI.

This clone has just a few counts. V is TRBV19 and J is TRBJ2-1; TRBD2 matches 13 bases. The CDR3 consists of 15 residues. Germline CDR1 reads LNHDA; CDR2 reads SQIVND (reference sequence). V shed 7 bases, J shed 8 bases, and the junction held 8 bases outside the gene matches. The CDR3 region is CASNSGLAGLDEQFF. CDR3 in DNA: TGTGCCAGTAATTCGGGACTAGCGGGATTGGATGAGCAGTTCTTC.

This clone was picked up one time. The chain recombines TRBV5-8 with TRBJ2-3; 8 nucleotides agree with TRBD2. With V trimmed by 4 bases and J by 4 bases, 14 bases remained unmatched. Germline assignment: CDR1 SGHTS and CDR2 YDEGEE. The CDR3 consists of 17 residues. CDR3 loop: CASSPTRTSRRADTQYF. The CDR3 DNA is TGTGCCAGCAGCCCCACCAGGACTAGCCGGAGAGCAGATACGCAGTATTTT. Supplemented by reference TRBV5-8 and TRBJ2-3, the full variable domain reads EAGVTQSPTHLIKTRGQQATLRCSPISGHTSVYWYQQALGLGLQFLLWYDEGEERNRGNFPPRFSGRQFPNYSSELNVNALELEDSALYLCASSPTRTSRRADTQYFGPGTRLTVL.